These 5 T cell receptor beta chains were all obtained from the same sample, sequenced in a study of blood T cell repertoires in COVID-19. Some clones are missing from TCRdb's copy, which holds only in-frame ones; the method was immunoSEQ multiplex PCR. This table has approximately 100,000 clones, approximately 79% appearing once. The sample was peripheral blood. The receptors come from a man in his 70s with active or convalescent COVID-19.

The chain couples TRBV2 to TRBJ1-6; D unresolved. V was cut by 5 bases and J by 7 bases, with 6 bases left in between. The germline CDR1 and CDR2 sequences are SNHLY and FYNNEI. This CDR3 is 12 amino acids long. As DNA, the CDR3 is TGTGCCAGCAGTAGAGGGAATTCACCCCTCCACTTT. This codes for CASSRGNSPLHF.

In this sample, this clone turned up a few times. This sequence joins TRBV28 and TRBJ1-2, with TRBD1 matching 8 bases. This CDR3 contains 14 residues. The V gene end was trimmed by 5 bases and the J gene end by 5 bases; junction bases not matched to a gene: 7. Germline CDR1 is MDHEN and CDR2 is SYDVKM. DNA for the CDR3: TGTGCCAGCAGTCGGCCGGGACAGGAGTATGGCTACACCTTC. It codes for CASSRPGQEYGYTF.

By sample share, this clone is medium-sized. The genes are TRBV3-1 (or the pseudogene TRBV3-2) and TRBJ1-2; 7 nucleotides line up with TRBD1. The CDR3 contains 14 residues. CDR1 is LGHDT and CDR2 is YNNKEL in the germline V gene (reference sequence). V was pared by 6 bases and J by 2 bases, with 6 bases of the junction left unmatched. The CDR3 here is CASRSRQGNYGYTF. In DNA, the CDR3 is TGTGCCAGCAGGTCCAGACAGGGAAACTATGGCTACACCTTC.

The chain uses TRBV5-1 and TRBJ2-4; the match to TRBD2 covers 11 bases. The V and J ends lost 0 bases and 4 bases, in that order; junction bases with no gene match: 3. Germline CDR1 is SGHRS and CDR2 is YFSETQ. The CDR3 contains 16 residues. The CDR3 reads CASSLELAGGKNIQYF. The CDR3, as DNA: TGCGCCAGCAGCTTGGAGCTAGCGGGGGGAAAAAACATTCAGTACTTC.

This clone was seen a few times. This sequence joins TRBV27 and TRBJ2-6, with TRBD1 matching over 7 bases. Trimming removed 9 bases from V and 0 bases from J; junction bases left unmatched: 20. The CDR3 is 20 amino acids. Germline CDR1 MNHEY, CDR2 SMNVEV (reference sequence). DNA of the CDR3: TGTGCCAGTCACCGGGACAGCCGCTTATTGGGACACTCTGGGGCCAACGTCCTGACTTTC. The encoded protein is CASHRDSRLLGHSGANVLTF.